The 9 T cell receptor beta chains in this list originate from one sample, sequenced in a study of blood T cells in healthy people across ages (dated by TCRdb to about 2015). Library construction relied on 5' RACE. The sample was run on an Illumina HiSeq 2500. The second PCR ran for roughly 6 to 11 cycles and used a J-beta primer mix along with a sample-barcoded 5' primer. TCRdb trimmed the raw reads at Q25, called clones with MiXCR and kept productive beta chains. Every CDR3 protein is listed once, alongside the most common genes and DNA of its rows. The sample records nearly 1 million distinct CDR3 sequences, 51% of which are singletons. Clones ranked in the top ten supply 20% to 25% of the sample. Sequencing was carried out using blood. Receptor source: a woman aged 55-70 years in good health.

The genes are TRBV6-6 and TRBJ2-4; D might be TRBD1 (5 bases). The J call could be wrong; TRBJ2-7 is a better fit for the DNA end. This CDR3 spans 15 amino acids. Germline values: CDR1 MNHNY, CDR2 SVGAGI (reference sequence). CDR3 DNA: TGTGCCAGCAGTGGACGGATTAAGGGGACCTACGAGCAGTACTTC. It is translated as CASSGRIKGTYEQYF.

This clonotype was recorded a few times. The J gene is TRBJ2-1, the V gene TRBV6-2 or TRBV6-3; D ambiguous. Germline V gene sequence: CDR1 MNHEY, CDR2 SVGEGT. The CDR3 has 13 residues. The V gene lost 9 bases and the J gene lost 4 bases, with 13 bases spanning the gap. CDR3 region: CASKRLGYNEQFF. CDR3 in DNA: TGTGCCAGTAAACGACTGGGGTACAATGAGCAGTTCTTC.

This clonotype was counted only a few times. This sequence joins TRBV10-3 and TRBJ2-7; D is possibly TRBD1 (6 bases). The V gene lost 5 bases and the J gene lost 3 bases, with 11 bases spanning the gap. Germline V gene lookup returns CDR1 ENHRY and CDR2 SYGVKD. The CDR3 loop spans 13 amino acids. The CDR3, as DNA: TGTGCCATCAGTTGGACAGTTGGCTACGAGCAGTACTTC. Amino acids: CAISWTVGYEQYF.

This clonotype appeared a few times. This rearrangement joins TRBV7-2 to TRBJ2-7, with unresolved D. The V end was cut by 1 base, the J end by 0 bases, with 7 bases between. Germline V gene data show CDR1 as SGHTA and CDR2 as FQGNSA. This CDR3 is 14 amino acids long. CDR3 nucleotides: TGTGCCAGCAGCTTAGGACACGGCTCCTACGAGCAGTACTTC. Translated, it gives CASSLGHGSYEQYF.

The chain employs TRBV7-2 and TRBJ2-4, with 8 bases aligning to TRBD2. The J call may be in error: the DNA end matches TRBJ2-7 better. The CDR3 runs 16 residues. CDR1 and CDR2 from the germline V gene are SGHTA and FQGNSA. CDR3 in amino acids: CASSSFVGRALFEQYF. In nucleotides, the CDR3 is TGTGCCAGCAGCTCATTCGTCGGGAGGGCCCTCTTCGAGCAGTACTTC.

The V and J genes are TRBV11-2 and TRBJ2-4; 7 bases are shared with TRBD2. The V and J ends lost 1 base and 0 bases, in that order; junction bases with no gene match: 9. The CDR3 is made up of 18 amino acids. Germline CDR1 and CDR2: SGHAT and FQNNGV. CDR3 amino acids: CASSLGTTSVVAKNIQYF. The CDR3 DNA sequence: TGTGCCAGCAGCTTAGGGACAACTAGCGTAGTAGCCAAAAACATTCAGTACTTC.

This clonotype was seen a few times. CDR3 residues: CASSRTLGGGQPQHF. The DNA of the CDR3 is TGTGCCAGCAGCCGTACCCTCGGAGGGGGTCAGCCCCAGCATTTT. The chain has TRBV27 and TRBJ1-5; tentative D call: TRBD1 (6 bases). The CDR3 totals 15 residues. Per germline, CDR1 MNHEY and CDR2 SMNVEV (reference sequence). The V gene lost 6 bases and the J gene lost 6 bases, with 18 bases spanning the gap.

With respect to this clonotype: Lacking the conserved final phenylalanine or tryptophan, this CDR3 likely reflects a read error. The chain is built from TRBV4-3 and TRBJ2-7; D remains ambiguous. Near its end, the DNA agrees better with TRBJ2-5, so the J call may be wrong. CDR3 length: 14 amino acids. Per the germline V gene, CDR1 is LGHNA and CDR2 is YSLEER. CDR3 DNA: TGCGCCAGCAGCCAAGAGGCAAGCCGGGAGACCCAGTACTTA. Translation: CASSQEASRETQYL.

This clonotype has just a few counts. This chain links TRBV25-1 with TRBJ1-2; TRBD1 might be the D (5 bases). This CDR3 comprises 15 residues. The germline V gene has CDR1 MGHDK and CDR2 SYGVNS. With 2 bases removed from V and 4 bases from J, the gap between germline ends came to 14 bases. CDR3 DNA sequence: TGTGCCAGCAGTGAAATGAGGGGCCCCTCCTATGGCTACACCTTC. Residues: CASSEMRGPSYGYTF.